These 17 T cell receptor beta chains originate from one sample sequenced in a study of blood T cell repertoires in COVID-19. Profiling relied on immunoSEQ multiplex PCR, and the TCRdb table lists in-frame clones only, not all of them. The data contain roughly 200,000 clones, more than 85% of them seen just once; the ten biggest clones take up 2.7%. Input material: peripheral blood. The receptors originated from a middle-aged man with active or convalescent COVID-19.

This clone was counted between two and nine times. The V and J genes are TRBV12-3 or TRBV12-4 and TRBJ1-5; D ambiguous. The CDR3 extends over 12 amino acids. V lost 3 bases and J lost 2, with 2 bases in between. CDR3 DNA: TGTGCCAGCAGTTTCGGCAATCAGCCCCAGCATTTT. Protein product: CASSFGNQPQHF.

The rearrangement joins TRBV28 to TRBJ1-6, with D maybe TRBD1 (5 bases). From germline, CDR1 is MDHEN and CDR2 SYDVKM. The CDR3 is made up of 14 amino acids. V was trimmed by 5 bases and J by 9 bases, leaving 14 bases between them. In DNA, the CDR3 is TGTGCCAGCAGTATAACGGGACTTAGTTCACCCCTCCACTTT. Protein product: CASSITGLSSPLHF.

The J gene is TRBJ2-7, the V gene TRBV3-1 (or the pseudogene TRBV3-2); a weak D match, TRBD1 (5 bases). Trimming cost V 1 base and J 0 bases, with 10 bases left between them. The CDR3 loop spans 15 amino acids. Germline CDR1 reads LGHDT; CDR2 reads YNNKEL (reference sequence). The CDR3 bases are TGTGCCAGCAGCCAAGCTTCGACAGTCTCCTACGAGCAGTACTTC. This gives the protein CASSQASTVSYEQYF.

This clone has only a few counts. The chain couples TRBV7-8 to TRBJ1-2, with D tentatively TRBD1 (6 bases). The CDR3 contains 13 residues. From germline, CDR1 is SGHVS and CDR2 FQNEAQ. Deletions cut 3 bases from V and 2 bases from J, with 7 bases between. The DNA for the CDR3 is TGTGCCAGCAGCTTTACAGGGAACTATGGCTACACCTTC. Amino acids: CASSFTGNYGYTF.

As DNA, the CDR3 is TGTGCCAGCAGTGAACCCGGACTAGCGGGGGAGATGTATGAGCAGTTCTTC. Its protein is CASSEPGLAGEMYEQFF. V gene TRBV25-1 combines with J gene TRBJ2-1; 13 positions agree with TRBD2. V dropped 2 bases and J dropped 8; count of bases not matched to a gene: 9. Germline assignment: CDR1 MGHDK and CDR2 SYGVNS. CDR3 length equals 17 residues.

The rearrangement joins TRBV7-2 to TRBJ1-5; maybe TRBD1 (5 bases). Trimming took off 1 base at V and 3 bases at J, with 13 bases between the two ends. The CDR3 length is 16 residues. Looked up from germline, CDR1 is SGHTA and CDR2 is FQGNSA. The DNA for the CDR3 is TGTGCCAGCAGCTTAGTGTCGTCAGGGAACAATCAGCCCCAGCATTTT. Amino acid sequence: CASSLVSSGNNQPQHF.

The genes are TRBV7-3 and TRBJ2-6; D may be TRBD1 (5 bases). Germline-derived CDR1 and CDR2 are SGHTA and FQGTGA. The CDR3 is 15 amino acids. Trimming stripped 5 bases from V and 0 bases from J, with 8 bases between. CDR3 amino acids: CASSARASGANVLTF. CDR3 nucleotide sequence: TGTGCCAGCAGCGCCAGGGCCTCTGGGGCCAACGTCCTGACTTTC. Filled out from reference TRBV7-3 and TRBJ2-6, the complete variable domain reads GAGVSQTPSNKVTEKGKYVELRCDPISGHTALYWYRQSLGQGPEFLIYFQGTGAADDSGLPNDRFFAVRPEGSVSTLKIQRTERGDSAVYLCASSARASGANVLTFGAGSRLTVL.

The gene calls are TRBV6-2 or TRBV6-3 and TRBJ1-2, with D hard to call. V dropped 10 bases and J dropped 9 bases, with 18 bases sitting between them. The germline CDR1 and CDR2 sequences are MNHEY and SVGEGT. The CDR3 is 12 residues long. The CDR3 DNA is TGTGCCACCGGCCCGGGAGACCTAAGCTACACCTTC. It codes for CATGPGDLSYTF.

This clone was observed a handful of times. V and J are TRBV18 and TRBJ1-2, with 9 bases aligning to TRBD1. V trimming: 3 bases; J trimming: 8 bases; junction bases outside the gene matches: 7. The CDR3 spans 14 residues. From germline, CDR1 is KGHSH and CDR2 LQKENI. The DNA of the CDR3 is TGTGCCAGCTCACCCGGACAGGGGTTGGTAGGCTACACCTTC. This encodes CASSPGQGLVGYTF.

The chain joins TRBV5-5 to TRBJ1-3; maybe TRBD1 (6 bases). The CDR3 contains 19 residues. V was pared by 1 base and J by 4 bases, with 24 bases between. Germline CDR1 SGHKS, CDR2 YYEKEE (reference sequence). In DNA form, the CDR3 reads TGTGCCAGCAGCTTGTCTGCATCGGCAGGGGTCTACGCCGGAAACACCATATATTTT. Amino acid sequence: CASSLSASAGVYAGNTIYF. Complete variable domain (other parts from reference TRBV5-5 and TRBJ1-3): DAGVTQSPTHLIKTRGQQVTLRCSPISGHKSVSWYQQVLGQGPQFIFQYYEKEERGRGNFPDRFSARQFPNYSSELNVNALLLGDSALYLCASSLSASAGVYAGNTIYFGEGSWLTVV.

V gene TRBV5-1 combines with J gene TRBJ1-2; perhaps TRBD1 as D (6 bases). Germline CDR1 reads SGHRS; CDR2 reads YFSETQ. The CDR3 contains 15 residues. V was clipped by 0 bases and J by 1 base, with 10 bases between them. The CDR3 DNA sequence: TGCGCCAGCAGCTTGGAACAGGGCTATAACTATGGCTACACCTTC. It is translated as CASSLEQGYNYGYTF. The full variable domain, with the rest looked up from reference TRBV5-1 and TRBJ1-2, is KAGVTQTPRYLIKTRGQQVTLSCSPISGHRSVSWYQQTPGQGLQFLFEYFSETQRNKGNFPGRFSGRQFSNSRSEMNVSTLELGDSALYLCASSLEQGYNYGYTFGSGTRLTVV.

The CDR3 loop reads CASSLERIGAFF. The CDR3 region has the DNA TGTGCCAGCAGTTTAGAGAGGATTGGGGCTTTCTTT. The rearrangement uses TRBV12-3 or TRBV12-4 and TRBJ1-1; D is unclear. The V end lost 1 base, the J end lost 11 bases, and 11 bases lay between the germline ends. CDR3 length: 12 residues.

This clone appeared once. V and J are TRBV5-1 and TRBJ1-4; TRBD1 matches 8 bases. Germline loops: CDR1 SGHRS, CDR2 YFSETQ. The CDR3 totals 15 residues. The V segment lost 2 bases and the J segment 6 bases; nucleotides outside the gene matches: 6. DNA for the CDR3: TGCGCCAGCAGCTTACAGGACAGGGAGGATGAAAAACTGTTTTTT. Its translation: CASSLQDREDEKLFF.

The chain's CDR3 is CAISESVTGPEAFF. The CDR3 DNA reads as TGTGCCATCAGTGAGTCGGTGACAGGGCCTGAAGCTTTCTTT. This chain joins TRBV10-3 and TRBJ1-1, with 7 bases lining up with TRBD1. The germline V gene has CDR1 ENHRY and CDR2 SYGVKD. The CDR3 has 14 residues. V lost 0 bases, J lost 6 bases, and 4 bases stayed unmatched.

The V gene is TRBV30, the J gene TRBJ1-1; no clear D. The CDR3 spans 12 residues. CDR1 and CDR2 from the germline V gene are GTSNPN and SVGIG (reference sequence). Trimming stripped 8 bases from V and 2 bases from J, with 12 bases between. The CDR3 sequence is CAGTTVNTEAFF. The CDR3 coding sequence is TGTGCCGGTACAACAGTTAACACTGAAGCTTTCTTT.

V is TRBV6-5 and J is TRBJ1-2; maybe TRBD1 (6 bases). V gave up 0 bases and J gave up 2 bases, with 10 bases separating them. This CDR3 spans 15 amino acids. Germline CDR1 reads MNHEY; CDR2 reads SVGAGI. CDR3 DNA sequence: TGTGCCAGCAGTTACTCGGGGGCCATCAACTATGGCTACACCTTC. Residues: CASSYSGAINYGYTF.

The chain combines TRBV25-1 with TRBJ1-3; the match to TRBD1 covers 8 bases. Germline V gene lookup returns CDR1 MGHDK and CDR2 SYGVNS. This CDR3 spans 17 amino acids. V gave up 2 bases and J gave up 4 bases; unmatched junction bases: 10. CDR3 loop: CASSERLTGVGGNTIYF. DNA for the CDR3: TGTGCCAGCAGTGAAAGACTGACAGGGGTAGGCGGAAACACCATATATTTT.